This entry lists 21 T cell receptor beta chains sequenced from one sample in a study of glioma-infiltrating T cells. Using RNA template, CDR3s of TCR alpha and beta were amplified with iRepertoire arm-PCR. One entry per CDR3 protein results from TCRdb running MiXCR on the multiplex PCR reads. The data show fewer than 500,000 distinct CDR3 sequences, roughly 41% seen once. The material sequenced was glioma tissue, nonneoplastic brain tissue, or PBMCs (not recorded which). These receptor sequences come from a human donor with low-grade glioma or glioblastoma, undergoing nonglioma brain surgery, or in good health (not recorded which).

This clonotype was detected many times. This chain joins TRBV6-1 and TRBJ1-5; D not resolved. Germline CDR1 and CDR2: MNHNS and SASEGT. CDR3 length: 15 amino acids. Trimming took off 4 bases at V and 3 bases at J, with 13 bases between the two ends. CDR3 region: CASSVLRTYNQPQHF. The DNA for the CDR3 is TGTGCCAGCAGTGTCCTCCGGACCTACAATCAGCCCCAGCATTTT.

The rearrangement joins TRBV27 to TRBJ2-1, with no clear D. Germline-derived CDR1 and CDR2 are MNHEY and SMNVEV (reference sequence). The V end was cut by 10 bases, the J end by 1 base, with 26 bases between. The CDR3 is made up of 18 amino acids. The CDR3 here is CATRMSVSRSGSYNEQFF. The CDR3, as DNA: TGTGCCACCCGAATGTCCGTTAGCCGGAGTGGGTCCTACAATGAGCAGTTCTTC.

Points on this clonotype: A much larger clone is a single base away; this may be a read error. Here the CDR3 reads CASSYGYRDQPHHF. The CDR3 coding sequence is TGTGCCAGCAGTTACGGCTACAGGGATCAGCCCCACCATTTT. The chain links TRBV6-2 or TRBV6-3 to TRBJ1-5, with a possible D match to TRBD1 (6 bases). Germline V gives CDR1 MNHEY, CDR2 SVGEGT. The CDR3 extends over 14 amino acids.

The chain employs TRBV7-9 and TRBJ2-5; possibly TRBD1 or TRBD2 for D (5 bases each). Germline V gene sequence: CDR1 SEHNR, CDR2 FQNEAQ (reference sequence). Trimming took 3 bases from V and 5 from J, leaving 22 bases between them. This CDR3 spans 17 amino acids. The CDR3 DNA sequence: TGTGCCAGCAGCTTGGTAGGGGCGACTTCAGGGACCGAGACCCAGTACTTC. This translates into CASSLVGATSGTETQYF.

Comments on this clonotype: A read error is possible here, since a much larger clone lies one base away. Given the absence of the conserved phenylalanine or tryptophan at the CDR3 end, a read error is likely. The CDR3 loop is CASSFTGGGGTEAFL. For the CDR3, the DNA is TGTGCCAGCAGCTTTACAGGGGGCGGTGGCACTGAAGCTTTCCTT. The rearrangement uses TRBV7-2 and TRBJ1-1; 9 bases map to TRBD1. The CDR3 spans 15 residues. Losses at the gene ends were 3 bases for V and 4 bases for J; bases not matched to a gene: 6. In germline, CDR1 is SGHTA, CDR2 FQGNSA.

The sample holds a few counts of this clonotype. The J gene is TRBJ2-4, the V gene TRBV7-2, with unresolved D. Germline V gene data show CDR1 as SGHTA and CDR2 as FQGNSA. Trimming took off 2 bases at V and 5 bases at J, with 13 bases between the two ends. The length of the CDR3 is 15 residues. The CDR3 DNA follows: TGTGCCAGCAGCTTAACACGGTTGGGTGAAAACATTCAGTACTTC. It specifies CASSLTRLGENIQYF.

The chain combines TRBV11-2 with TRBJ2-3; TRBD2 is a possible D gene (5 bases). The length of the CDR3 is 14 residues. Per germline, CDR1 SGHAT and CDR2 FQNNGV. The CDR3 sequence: CASASGSRTDTQYF. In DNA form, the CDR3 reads TGTGCTTCGGCCAGCGGAAGTAGAACAGATACGCAGTATTTT.

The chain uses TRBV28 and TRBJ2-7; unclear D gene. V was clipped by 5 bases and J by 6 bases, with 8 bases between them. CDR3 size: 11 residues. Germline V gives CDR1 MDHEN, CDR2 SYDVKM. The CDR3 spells CASSARREQYF. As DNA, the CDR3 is TGTGCCAGCAGTGCCAGGCGCGAGCAGTACTTC.

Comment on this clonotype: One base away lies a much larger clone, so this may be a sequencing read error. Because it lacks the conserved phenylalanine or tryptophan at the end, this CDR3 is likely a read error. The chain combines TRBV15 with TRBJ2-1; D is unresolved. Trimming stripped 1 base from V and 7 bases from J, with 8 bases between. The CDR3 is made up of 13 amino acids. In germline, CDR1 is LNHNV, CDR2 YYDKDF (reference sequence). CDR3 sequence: CATSRGMGNEQFL. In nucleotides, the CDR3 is TGTGCCACCAGCAGAGGGATGGGGAATGAGCAGTTCCTC.

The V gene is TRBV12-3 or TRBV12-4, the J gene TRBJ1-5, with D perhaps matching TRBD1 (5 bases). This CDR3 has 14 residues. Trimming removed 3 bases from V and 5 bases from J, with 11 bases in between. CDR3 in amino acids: CASSLEGRDQPQHF. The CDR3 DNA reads TGTGCCAGCAGTTTGGAGGGACGGGATCAGCCCCAGCATTTT.

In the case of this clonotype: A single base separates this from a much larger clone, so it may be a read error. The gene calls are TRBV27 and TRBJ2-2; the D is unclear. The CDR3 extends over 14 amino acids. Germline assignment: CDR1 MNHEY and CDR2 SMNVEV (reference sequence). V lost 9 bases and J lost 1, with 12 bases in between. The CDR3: CASSPAWNTGELFF. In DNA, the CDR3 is TGTGCCAGTTCCCCAGCTTGGAACACCGGGGAGCTGTTTTTT.

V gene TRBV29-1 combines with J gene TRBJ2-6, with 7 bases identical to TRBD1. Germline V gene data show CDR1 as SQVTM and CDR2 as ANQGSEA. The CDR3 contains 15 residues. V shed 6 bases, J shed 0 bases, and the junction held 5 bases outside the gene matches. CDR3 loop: CSVTTGSSGANVLTF. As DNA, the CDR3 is TGCAGCGTCACGACAGGGAGCTCTGGGGCCAACGTCCTGACTTTC.

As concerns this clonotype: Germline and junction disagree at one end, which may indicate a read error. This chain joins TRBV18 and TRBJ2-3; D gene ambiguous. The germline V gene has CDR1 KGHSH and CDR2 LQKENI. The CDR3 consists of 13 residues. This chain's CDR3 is CASSPLDLSPLIF. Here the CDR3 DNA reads TGTGCCAGCTCACCACTAGATCTCAGCCCCTTGATTTTT.

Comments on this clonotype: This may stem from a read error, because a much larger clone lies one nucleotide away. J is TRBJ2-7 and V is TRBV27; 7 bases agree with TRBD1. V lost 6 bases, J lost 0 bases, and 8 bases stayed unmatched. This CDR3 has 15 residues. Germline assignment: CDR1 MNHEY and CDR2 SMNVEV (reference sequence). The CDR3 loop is CASREQGTTSYEQYF. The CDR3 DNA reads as TGTGCCAGCAGAGAACAGGGGACCACCTCCTACGAGCAGTACTTC.

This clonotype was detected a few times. The CDR3 region is CASSQRDQETQYF. CDR3 in DNA: TGTGCCAGTAGTCAGCGGGACCAAGAGACCCAGTACTTC. This sequence joins TRBV19 and TRBJ2-5, with D possibly being TRBD2 (6 bases). The CDR3 has 13 residues. Between the trimmed V and J ends, which lost 5 bases and 0 bases, there was a span of 7 bases. Germline loops: CDR1 LNHDA, CDR2 SQIVND (reference sequence).

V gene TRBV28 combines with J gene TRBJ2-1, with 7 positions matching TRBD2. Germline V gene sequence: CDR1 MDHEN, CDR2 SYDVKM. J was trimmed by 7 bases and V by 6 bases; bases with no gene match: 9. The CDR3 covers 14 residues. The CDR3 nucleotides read TGTGCCAGCAGCCCCGCCGGGGGGAGGAATGAGCAGTTCTTC. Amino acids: CASSPAGGRNEQFF. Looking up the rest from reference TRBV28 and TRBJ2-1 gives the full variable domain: DVKVTQSSRYLVKRTGEKVFLECVQDMDHENMFWYRQDPGLGLRLIYFSYDVKMKEKGDIPEGYSVSREKKERFSLILESASTNQTSMYLCASSPAGGRNEQFFGPGTRLTVL.

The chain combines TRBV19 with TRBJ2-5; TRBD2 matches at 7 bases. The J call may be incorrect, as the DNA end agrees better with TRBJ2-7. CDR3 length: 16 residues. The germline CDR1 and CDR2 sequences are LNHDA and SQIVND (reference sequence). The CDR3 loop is CASSITLGGRVYEQYF. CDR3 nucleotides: TGTGCCAGTAGTATAACCCTCGGCGGGAGAGTCTACGAGCAGTACTTC.

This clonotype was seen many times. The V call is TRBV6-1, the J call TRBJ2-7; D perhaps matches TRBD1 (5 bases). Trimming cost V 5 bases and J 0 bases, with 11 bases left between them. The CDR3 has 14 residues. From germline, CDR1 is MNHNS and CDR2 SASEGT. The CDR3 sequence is CASSPAGFSYEQYF. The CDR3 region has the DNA TGTGCCAGCAGTCCAGCAGGGTTCTCCTACGAGCAGTACTTC.

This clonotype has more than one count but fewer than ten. CDR3 sequence reads: CASSSPGQADGYTF. The CDR3 nucleotides read TGCGCCAGCAGTTCCCCGGGACAGGCCGATGGCTACACCTTC. The chain links TRBV10-2 to TRBJ1-2; TRBD1 agrees at 8 bases. CDR3 length equals 14 residues. Unmatched junction bases numbered 8, after V lost 5 bases and J lost 6 bases. CDR1 is WSHSY and CDR2 is SAAADI in the germline V gene.

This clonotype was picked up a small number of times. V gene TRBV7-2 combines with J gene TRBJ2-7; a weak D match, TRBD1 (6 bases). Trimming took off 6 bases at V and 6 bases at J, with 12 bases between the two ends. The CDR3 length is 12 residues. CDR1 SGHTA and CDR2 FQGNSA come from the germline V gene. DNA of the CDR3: TGTGCCAGCAGGCAGCAACAGGGCGAGCAGTACTTC. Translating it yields CASRQQQGEQYF.

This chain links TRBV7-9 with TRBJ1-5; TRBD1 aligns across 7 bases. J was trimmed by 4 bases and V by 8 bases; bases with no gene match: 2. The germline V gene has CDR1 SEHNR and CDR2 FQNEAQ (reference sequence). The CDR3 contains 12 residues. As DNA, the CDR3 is TGTGCCAGCGTACAGGGGAATCAGCCCCAGCATTTT. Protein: CASVQGNQPQHF.